These T cell receptor beta chains were read from a single sample in a study of cytomegalovirus exposure and HLA in healthy donors. Using immunoSEQ multiplex PCR, the repertoire was profiled, and TCRdb retains in-frame clones only, with some absent. The sample contains about 240,000 clones, about 86% of which appear only once. The sequenced material came from PBMCs. These TCRs come from a woman in her 30s in good health and CMV-seropositive. Both conserved end residues are part of each CDR3. Fields, in order: D gene, V gene, clone size, J gene, CDR3 DNA, CDR3 protein. A D gene is named only where the DNA matches it firmly. Some rows mark clone size as missing; the rest say once, few, many or name a class of expanded clone.

D: TRBD1; V: TRBV15; size: NA; J: TRBJ2-7; DNA: TGTGCCACCAGCAGGGGAGCGACAGGGGGAGGCGAGCAGTACTTC; CDR3: CATSRGATGGGEQYF
D: NA; V: TRBV19; size: NA; J: TRBJ2-7; DNA: TGTGCCAGTAGTCCAACCGGGTCCTCGGGGGAGCAGTACTTC; CDR3: CASSPTGSSGEQYF
D: NA; V: TRBV2; size: few; J: TRBJ2-7; DNA: TGTGCCAGCCTTTGGCGAGGCGGTGGCTACGAGCAGTACTTC; CDR3: CASLWRGGGYEQYF
D: TRBD1; V: TRBV19; size: few; J: TRBJ2-2; DNA: TGTGCCAGTAGCGCCGGGACAGGGATGACCGGGGAGCTGTTTTTT; CDR3: CASSAGTGMTGELFF
D: NA; V: TRBV21-1; size: NA; J: TRBJ2-7; DNA: TGTGCCAGCAGACAAGACAACAGGGTCTTCTACGAGCAGTACTTC; CDR3: CASRQDNRVFYEQYF
D: TRBD1; V: TRBV29-1; size: NA; J: TRBJ1-2; DNA: TGCAGCGTTGATCTCGTATCTGAGAACAGGGGGTTTAACTATGGCTACACCTTC; CDR3: CSVDLVSENRGFNYGYTF
D: NA; V: TRBV11-1; size: NA; J: TRBJ1-4; DNA: TGTGCCAGCAGCAACGATCTCCAGGGAGGGATCGAAAAACTGTTTTTT; CDR3: CASSNDLQGGIEKLFF
D: TRBD2; V: TRBV18; size: NA; J: TRBJ2-7; DNA: TGTGCCAGCTCACCACCGGGGAGGGGTAGGTACGAGCAGTACTTC; CDR3: CASSPPGRGRYEQYF
D: TRBD2; V: TRBV7-9; size: NA; J: TRBJ2-7; DNA: TGTGCCAGCAGCTCGGCGGGAGTCCCCTACGAGCAGTACTTC; CDR3: CASSSAGVPYEQYF
D: NA; V: TRBV27; size: NA; J: TRBJ2-2; DNA: TGTGCCAGCAGTTTACATACGGGAACTAACACCGGGGAGCTGTTTTTT; CDR3: CASSLHTGTNTGELFF
D: NA; V: TRBV30; size: NA; J: TRBJ2-1; DNA: TGTGCCTGGATAGTAGTTCCTTGGGAGCAGTTCTTC; CDR3: CAWIVVPWEQFF
D: TRBD2; V: TRBV19; size: NA; J: TRBJ2-7; DNA: TGTGCCAGTAGTCGGGGGGAGGGAACGGGGCAGTACTTC; CDR3: CASSRGEGTGQYF
D: TRBD1; V: TRBV15; size: NA; J: TRBJ2-3; DNA: TGTGCCACCAGCACAGGGGGGACAGGGGGCGCAGATACGCAGTATTTT; CDR3: CATSTGGTGGADTQYF
D: NA; V: TRBV30; size: NA; J: TRBJ1-2; DNA: TGTGCCTGGACGACAGCACGTCTTCTCTATGGCTACACCTTC; CDR3: CAWTTARLLYGYTF
D: NA; V: TRBV6-6; size: NA; J: TRBJ1-1; DNA: TGTGCCAGCACCCTTGAGGAGGGTGAAGCTTTCTTT; CDR3: CASTLEEGEAFF
D: TRBD2; V: TRBV6-5; size: NA; J: TRBJ2-1; DNA: TGTGCCAGCAGTTACTCAGCGGGAGGCTCCTACAATGAGCAGTTCTTC; CDR3: CASSYSAGGSYNEQFF
D: NA; V: TRBV6-5; size: NA; J: TRBJ2-7; DNA: TGTGCCAGCAGTTACTCGGTCAGCGCCATCCACTACGAGCAGTACTTC; CDR3: CASSYSVSAIHYEQYF
D: NA; V: TRBV11-3; size: few; J: TRBJ1-1; DNA: TGTGCCAGCAGCCAAGGGGATGCTGAAGCTTTCTTT; CDR3: CASSQGDAEAFF
D: NA; V: TRBV20-1; size: NA; J: TRBJ2-1; DNA: TGCAGTGCTAGAGGTACAGGGAAGCAGTTCTTC; CDR3: CSARGTGKQFF
D: NA; V: TRBV6-5; size: NA; J: TRBJ1-1; DNA: TGTGCCAGCAGTTACTCCACGGTTCCTTTGAACACTGAAGCTTTCTTT; CDR3: CASSYSTVPLNTEAFF
D: NA; V: TRBV30; size: NA; J: TRBJ1-2; DNA: TGTGCCTGGGTTGGGGAGGGAGGGAGGGCTAGTAATGGCTACACCTTC; CDR3: CAWVGEGGRASNGYTF
D: NA; V: TRBV6-6; size: once; J: TRBJ1-2; DNA: TGTGCCAGCAGCCGACCAGGGGAGCACTATGGCTACACCTTC; CDR3: CASSRPGEHYGYTF
D: TRBD2; V: TRBV5-1; size: NA; J: TRBJ2-7; DNA: TGCGCCAGCAGCTTGGGGCTAGCGGGAGACATCCCCGACGAGCAGTACTTC; CDR3: CASSLGLAGDIPDEQYF
D: NA; V: TRBV7-8; size: few; J: TRBJ1-2; DNA: TGTGCCAGCAGCACTCGGGGTAGAAACTATGGCTACACCTTC; CDR3: CASSTRGRNYGYTF
D: NA; V: TRBV6-6; size: NA; J: TRBJ2-7; DNA: TGTGCCAGCAGTTACTCTACCGGGACCTACGAGCAGTACTTC; CDR3: CASSYSTGTYEQYF
D: TRBD1; V: TRBV7-8; size: NA; J: TRBJ2-7; DNA: TGTGCCAGCAGCTCGTCGGACAGGGGGCGCTACGAGCAGTACTTC; CDR3: CASSSSDRGRYEQYF
D: NA; V: TRBV5-1; size: NA; J: TRBJ1-3; DNA: TGCGCCAGCAGCCTAGACGCTGGCGGAACTGGAAACACCATATATTTT; CDR3: CASSLDAGGTGNTIYF
D: TRBD2; V: TRBV19; size: NA; J: TRBJ2-1; DNA: TGTGCCAGTAGTACTTCTAGCGGGAGGGCCAGGGGGTACAATGAGCAGTTCTTC; CDR3: CASSTSSGRARGYNEQFF
D: NA; V: TRBV5-6; size: NA; J: TRBJ2-2; DNA: TGTGCCAGCAGCTGGGGGCGGACCGCGAACACCGGGGAGCTGTTTTTT; CDR3: CASSWGRTANTGELFF
D: NA; V: TRBV19; size: NA; J: TRBJ1-1; DNA: TGTGCCAGTAGTATACCCCAGGGATGGGCTGAAGCTTTCTTT; CDR3: CASSIPQGWAEAFF
D: TRBD1; V: TRBV11-2; size: NA; J: TRBJ1-4; DNA: TGTGCCAGCAGCTTAGATGGACAGGGCCAACTGTTTTTT; CDR3: CASSLDGQGQLFF
D: NA; V: TRBV5-6; size: NA; J: TRBJ2-7; DNA: TGTGCCAGCAGCTTGTATTACGAGCAGTACTTC; CDR3: CASSLYYEQYF
D: TRBD2; V: TRBV6-5; size: NA; J: TRBJ2-2; DNA: TGTGCCAGCAGTTACCAGCGGGAGGGAGGGGAGCTGTTTTTT; CDR3: CASSYQREGGELFF
D: TRBD2; V: TRBV7-2; size: many; J: TRBJ2-7; DNA: TGTGCCAGCAGCAGACTAGCGGCCTCCTACGAGCAGTACTTC; CDR3: CASSRLAASYEQYF
D: TRBD1; V: TRBV6-4; size: NA; J: TRBJ2-2; DNA: TGTGCCAGCAGTATGACAGGGATGGACACCGGGGAGCTGTTTTTT; CDR3: CASSMTGMDTGELFF
D: NA; V: TRBV5-1; size: NA; J: TRBJ1-2; DNA: TGCGCCAGCAGCTTGGAACAGATCTATGGCTACACCTTC; CDR3: CASSLEQIYGYTF
D: NA; V: TRBV9; size: NA; J: TRBJ2-1; DNA: TGTGCCAGCAGCGGTGCGGGGGCGGGCAATGAGCAGTTCTTC; CDR3: CASSGAGAGNEQFF
D: NA; V: TRBV5-1; size: once; J: TRBJ1-1; DNA: TGCGCCAGCAGCTTACAGGGAAGTGGGACTGAAGCTTTCTTT; CDR3: CASSLQGSGTEAFF
D: TRBD2; V: TRBV13; size: NA; J: TRBJ2-7; DNA: TGTGCCAGCAGTGGACTAGCGGGAGTCTACGAGCAGTACTTC; CDR3: CASSGLAGVYEQYF
D: NA; V: TRBV4-1; size: NA; J: TRBJ1-2; DNA: TGCGCCAGCAGCCAAGCCAGCGGGATTTCGGGGGGCTACACCTTC; CDR3: CASSQASGISGGYTF